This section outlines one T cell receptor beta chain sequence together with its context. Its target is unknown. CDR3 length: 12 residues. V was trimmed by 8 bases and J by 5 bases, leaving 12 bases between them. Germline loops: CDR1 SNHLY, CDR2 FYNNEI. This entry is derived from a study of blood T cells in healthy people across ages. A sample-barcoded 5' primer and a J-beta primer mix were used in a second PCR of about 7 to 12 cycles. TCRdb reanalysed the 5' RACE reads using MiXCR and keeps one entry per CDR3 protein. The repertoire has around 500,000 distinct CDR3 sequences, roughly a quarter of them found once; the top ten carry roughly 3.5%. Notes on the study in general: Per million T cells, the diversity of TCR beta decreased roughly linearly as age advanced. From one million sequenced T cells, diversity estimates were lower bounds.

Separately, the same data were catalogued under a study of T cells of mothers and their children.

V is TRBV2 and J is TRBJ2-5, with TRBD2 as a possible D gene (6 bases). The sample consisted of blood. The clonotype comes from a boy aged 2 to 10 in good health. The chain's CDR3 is CASLRRVETQYF. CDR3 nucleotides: TGTGCCAGCCTGCGGAGGGTGGAGACCCAGTACTTC.